Detailed here is one T cell receptor (beta chain). The data derive from a study of chemoradiotherapy in HPV16-positive cancers. The table came from immunoSEQ multiplex PCR; TCRdb's copy has only in-frame clones and leaves some out. Of over 10,000 clones in the sample, roughly 89% were seen once. This CDR3 has 17 residues. Germline CDR1 and CDR2: SGHVS and FQNEAQ. V shed 3 bases and J shed 1 base, with 15 bases lying between them. The sequence came from a human donor with HPV-associated anogenital cancer. The starting material was blood, obtained from a patient who underwent chemoradiotherapy. This chain joins TRBV7-8 and TRBJ2-2; perhaps TRBD2 as D (5 bases). The CDR3 loop reads CASSLRTDVGNTGELFF. Written as DNA, the CDR3 is TGTGCCAGCAGCTTGAGGACTGACGTAGGGAACACCGGGGAGCTGTTTTTT.